The TCR beta chain described here comes from a study of T cell responses to AZD1222 COVID-19 vaccine (dated by TCRdb to about 2021). Some background on the complete study: TCR sequencing covered over 230 trial participants: nearly 210 given two doses of AZD1222 and 26 given two doses of MenACWY control vaccine. Trial participants were enrolled by age into 18-55, 56-69 and 70-plus year subgroups, with around 140, 26 and 57 TCR-sequenced participants respectively. Overall study outcomes, separate from this receptor: Because no day 14 peak-response samples were available, the repertoires could be characterized only after the peak T cell response. Participants were mostly white British, with more females than males. The authors suggested clonal diversity may have been underestimated. After two AZD1222 doses, both the breadth and the depth of spike-specific TCRs were significantly higher than at day 0 and than in MenACWY recipients. CD4 TCRs associated with the vaccine covered the entire spike protein, and the dominant responses were in regions 160-218 and 743-854. Conclusions about previously exposed vaccinees were limited because only a handful of AZD1222 recipients were SARS-CoV-2 seropositive at baseline. The 56-69-year group was small, and its depth increase did not reach significance, likely because of low power. Reportedly, close to half of the unique spike-specific TCRs recognized epitopes lying outside the regions that are mutated in the B.1.351 and B.1.1.7 variants.

Sample time point, as interpreted from the label and publication: about 28 days (+/-7) after the second vaccine dose. Because spike-specific TCR depth and breadth did not differ between the two schedules, AZD1222 recipients who got a second dose at roughly 4 weeks were pooled with those who got a second dose at roughly 12 weeks. Vaccinee samples were obtained from the UK trials COV001 and COV002, which included a single-blind randomized controlled phase 2/3 trial of AZD1222 (ChAdOx1 nCoV-19) in healthy adults. For TCRbeta chain sequencing, PBMC samples from trial participants were taken at day 0 and at day 28 after the second dose. The CDR3 regions of human TCRbeta chains were subjected to immunosequencing. In the paper's pipeline: TCRs in the repertoires were matched against a reference library of SARS-CoV-2-specific TCRs that had been generated with the MIRA antigen-specificity platform. Breadth meant the fraction of unique TCRs that were SARS-CoV-2-associated, whereas depth meant the fraction of total T cells that were SARS-CoV-2-associated. Using the MIRA data, each spike-specific TCR was assigned both to the spike region to which the TCR was reactive and to a CD4 or CD8 class. Log10-transformed breadth and depth values were compared by one-way ANOVA with Sidak's multiple comparisons tests. TCRdb's version of the immuneACCESS table is confined to in-frame rearrangements and falls short of the full clone set. An unresolved V gene accounts for under half of the shortfall where checked; the remainder is of unknown origin. The DNA gave D and trimming, while V, J and clone size come from that table. The sample has roughly 150,000 clones on record, about nine tenths of them singletons. The top ten clonotypes cover roughly 10% of the sample.

For this clone: Its antigen target is currently unknown. The sample holds no much larger clone one base away, and base qualities are not on file.

Sequences MDHEN (CDR1) and SYDVKM (CDR2) are obtained from the germline V gene. The V and J ends are trimmed by 11 bases and 2 bases, leaving 18 bases between them. The CDR3 numbers 14 residues from cysteine through phenylalanine. Just the 42-base CDR3 DNA is kept, in frame starting at base 1. The source material was peripheral blood, sampled 28 days after the second AZD1222 dose. This TCR was sampled from an adult who received the AZD1222 COVID-19 vaccine. The chain was built from TRBV28 and TRBJ1-1; TRBD1 is possibly the D segment (6 matching bases). The bases read TGTGCCTCAACTGAGGGGGAAAGAAACACTGAAGCTTTCTTT. The resulting protein is CASTEGERNTEAFF.